This entry lists 9 T cell receptor beta chains sequenced from one sample in a study of shared clonotypes between healthy human individuals. Here immunoSEQ multiplex PCR was the method, and the copy in TCRdb shows in-frame clones only, minus some. The repertoire consists of about 2.5 million clones, with 85% to 95% occurring once and the leading ten covering about 0.36%. Sequenced: naive CD4+ T cells from PBMCs. The subset was: CD45RA+ positively selected. These receptors were taken from a man aged 18-30 years in good health. Some clones in this sample may be carry-over from other donors' samples.

The J gene is TRBJ2-1, the V gene TRBV5-1; D might be TRBD2 (5 bases). From germline, CDR1 is SGHRS and CDR2 YFSETQ. V lost 0 bases, J lost 8 bases, and 18 bases lay in between. The CDR3 length is 16 residues. Here the CDR3 DNA reads TGCGCCAGCAGCTTGGCGTCGATAGGACTGCCCGATGAGCAGTTCTTC. Protein product: CASSLASIGLPDEQFF.

The chain is built from TRBV27 and TRBJ1-6; 8 bases map to TRBD1. The CDR3 covers 15 residues. Germline V gene lookup returns CDR1 MNHEY and CDR2 SMNVEV (reference sequence). The junction had 6 bases not matched to a gene; V was cut back by 6 bases and J by 5 bases. CDR3 bases: TGTGCCAGCAGGAGGGACAGGAGAGATAATTCACCCCTCCACTTT. Its protein is CASRRDRRDNSPLHF.

The chain couples TRBV7-8 to TRBJ2-1, with 13 positions matching TRBD2. The CDR3 consists of 16 residues. V shed 4 bases and J 10 bases; nucleotides not matched to a gene: 10. Germline V gives CDR1 SGHVS, CDR2 FQNEAQ. The CDR3 DNA is TGTGCCAGCAGCTCAAAACTAGCGGGAGGGTCGTTGGAGCAGTTCTTC. Its protein product is CASSSKLAGGSLEQFF.

V and J are TRBV6-5 and TRBJ1-2; unclear D gene. This CDR3 comprises 14 residues. The germline V gene has CDR1 MNHEY and CDR2 SVGAGI. V was clipped by 6 bases and J by 7 bases, with 18 bases between them. The CDR3 loop is CASSRPGSVLGYTF. The CDR3 bases are TGTGCCAGCAGCAGACCGGGATCCGTACTTGGCTACACCTTC.

The genes are TRBV29-1 and TRBJ1-2, with D uncertain. Trimming pared 4 bases from V and 4 bases from J, leaving 4 bases between. Germline V gene sequence: CDR1 SQVTM, CDR2 ANQGSEA. The CDR3 totals 10 residues. The CDR3 bases are TGCAGCGTTGGCAGCTATGGCTACACCTTC. Translated, it gives CSVGSYGYTF.

The gene calls are TRBV18 and TRBJ2-2; 7 bases fit TRBD1. This CDR3 has 16 residues. The trim removed 5 bases at V and 3 bases at J, leaving 9 bases unmatched. Per germline, CDR1 KGHSH and CDR2 LQKENI. The CDR3 DNA follows: TGTGCCAGCTCATCTGACCGGGACAGTTACACCGGGGAGCTGTTTTTT. Its translation: CASSSDRDSYTGELFF.

This rearrangement joins TRBV10-1 to TRBJ1-1; D might be TRBD1 (6 bases). The CDR3 has 19 residues. Germline V gene lookup returns CDR1 WNHNN and CDR2 SYGVQD (reference sequence). Trimming left V 7 bases short and J 1 base short, with 28 bases between. In DNA form, the CDR3 reads TGCGCCAGCACCCATTACGCCGTTAAAGGGGGAAAGGGGAACACTGAAGCTTTCTTT. Translated: CASTHYAVKGGKGNTEAFF.

Note on this clone: The same CDR3 arises from other DNA sequences in this sample as well. This chain links TRBV15 with TRBJ2-5; tentatively, D is TRBD1 (6 bases). Germline CDR1 LNHNV, CDR2 YYDKDF (reference sequence). The CDR3 has 12 amino acids. Trimming removed 8 bases from V and 2 bases from J, with 9 bases in between. The CDR3 nucleotides read TGTGCCACCTCTAGGGGGCAAGAGACCCAGTACTTC. Its protein is CATSRGQETQYF.

The V and J genes are TRBV6-5 and TRBJ1-2; no reliable D call. The CDR3 loop spans 15 amino acids. Germline loops: CDR1 MNHEY, CDR2 SVGAGI. Trimming took 6 bases from V and 3 from J, leaving 17 bases between them. The CDR3 bases are TGTGCCAGCAGGGGTGAGGGAGGGAGGGACTATGGCTACACCTTC. Its protein is CASRGEGGRDYGYTF.